The 17 T cell receptor beta chains below all came from one sample that was sequenced in a study of monozygotic twins with inflammatory bowel disease. TCRdb derives one entry per CDR3 protein from the 5' RACE reads, leaving out DNA. The sample totals a few hundred thousand distinct CDR3 sequences. Specimen: blood. The receptor set was obtained from a human donor with ulcerative colitis or Crohn's disease, or a healthy co-twin of an affected twin (not recorded which).

The V call is TRBV7-2, the J call TRBJ1-6. Germline values: CDR1 SGHTA, CDR2 FQGNSA. The CDR3 runs to 14 residues. CDR3 residues: CASSLVTHNSPLHF.

CDR3 in amino acids: CASSQEGQNRPQYF. This chain uses TRBV4-1 with TRBJ2-3; TCRdb indicates TRBD1, and absent DNA this call remains unverified. Germline V gives CDR1 MGHRA, CDR2 YSYEKL. The CDR3 covers 14 residues.

This chain uses TRBV20-1 with TRBJ1-5. The CDR3 extends over 17 amino acids. Looked up from germline, CDR1 is DFQATT and CDR2 is SNEGSKA (reference sequence). CDR3 protein: CSARDATARRIGQPQHF.

This rearrangement joins TRBV20-1 to TRBJ2-3; no DNA is available, so the TRBD1 call from TCRdb remains unchecked. The germline V gene has CDR1 DFQATT and CDR2 SNEGSKA (reference sequence). This CDR3 is built from 15 residues. CDR3 residues: CSAEPGVGGTDTQYF.

The chain couples TRBV6-1 to TRBJ2-7. The germline CDR1 and CDR2 sequences are MNHNS and SASEGT. The CDR3 is made up of 15 amino acids. The CDR3 loop is CASSDETHRYVEQYF.

The V gene is TRBV7-3, the J gene TRBJ2-1. The CDR3 length is 15 residues. Germline V gene lookup returns CDR1 SGHTA and CDR2 FQGTGA. The CDR3 is CASSLAGNSYNEQFF.

The chain recombines TRBV11-2 with TRBJ1-1. The CDR3 runs to 13 residues. The germline V gene encodes CDR1 SGHAT and CDR2 FQNNGV. This chain's CDR3 is CASRPGENTEAFF.

The chain uses TRBV14 and TRBJ1-6; without DNA, the TCRdb call of TRBD1 cannot be checked. The CDR3 is 19 amino acids. CDR1 and CDR2 (germline): SGHDN, FVKESK. CDR3 sequence reads: CASSQDFFKGDRVDSPLHF.

J is TRBJ2-7 and V is TRBV4-1; with no DNA, the TCRdb D assignment of TRBD1 cannot be verified. The CDR3 has 17 residues. Germline-derived CDR1 and CDR2 are MGHRA and YSYEKL. CDR3 loop: CASSQDLGTRGLYEQYF.

The CDR3 reads CASPDPRTSEQFF. The rearrangement uses TRBV28 and TRBJ2-1; TCRdb's assignment of TRBD2 cannot be checked, as there is no DNA. Germline assignment: CDR1 MDHEN and CDR2 SYDVKM. The CDR3 is 13 amino acids. The whole variable domain, remainder taken from reference TRBV28 and TRBJ2-1, is DVKVTQSSRYLVKRTGEKVFLECVQDMDHENMFWYRQDPGLGLRLIYFSYDVKMKEKGDIPEGYSVSREKKERFSLILESASTNQTSMYLCASPDPRTSEQFFGPGTRLTVL.

This chain uses TRBV20-1 with TRBJ2-1. The CDR3 extends over 15 amino acids. The V gene's germline CDR1 is DFQATT and CDR2 SNEGSKA (reference sequence). The CDR3 protein is CTARPSGGFYNEQFF.

The chain recombines TRBV3-1 with TRBJ2-1. Germline-derived CDR1 and CDR2 are LGHDT and YNNKEL (reference sequence). This CDR3 contains 19 residues. This chain's CDR3 is CASSQVFGFESLIYNEQFF.

The V and J genes are TRBV6-5 and TRBJ1-2; TCRdb designates TRBD1, a call that cannot be tested without DNA. Germline lookup yields CDR1 MNHEY and CDR2 SVGAGI. The CDR3 spans 14 residues. The CDR3 spells CASSYSTGGDGYTF.

The rearrangement links TRBV10-2 to TRBJ2-2; no DNA is available, so the TRBD2 call from TCRdb remains unchecked. CDR3 length equals 13 residues. CDR1 is WSHSY, CDR2 SAAADI, per germline. CDR3 loop: CASSEGGPGELFF.

The CDR3 here is CASSLGQWDMAFF. The J gene is TRBJ1-1, the V gene TRBV7-9. Germline CDR1 SEHNR, CDR2 FQNEAQ (reference sequence). This CDR3 is built from 13 residues.

The CDR3: CASSQDLTGAGETQYF. The chain couples TRBV4-2 to TRBJ2-5; TCRdb proposes TRBD1, but this gene call is untestable without DNA. The CDR3 is 16 amino acids. Germline CDR1 reads LGHNA; CDR2 reads YNFKEQ.

The rearrangement uses TRBV11-2 and TRBJ2-7; with no DNA, the TCRdb D assignment of TRBD1 cannot be verified. The CDR3 totals 18 residues. Germline V gene sequence: CDR1 SGHAT, CDR2 FQNNGV. This CDR3 reads CASSLRGISGSSSYEQYF. Based on the CDR3 plus reference TRBV11-2 and TRBJ2-7, the full variable domain is EAGVAQSPRYKIIEKRQSVAFWCNPISGHATLYWYQQILGQGPKLLIQFQNNGVVDDSQLPKDRFSAERLKGVDSTLKIQPAKLEDSAVYLCASSLRGISGSSSYEQYFGPGTRLTVT.